These 17 T cell receptor beta chains were all obtained from the same sample, sequenced in a study. TCRdb passed the 5' RACE reads through MiXCR, listing each CDR3 protein once. The data show around 44,000 distinct CDR3 sequences, over 25% seen once. The sequenced material came from tumor-infiltrating memory CD4+ T cells sorted from the breast tumor. Subset given: memory CD4+ T cells, CD4+CD45RO+CD25-. Receptors originate from a female donor with breast cancer.

This clonotype was recorded many times. This chain connects TRBV6-6 to TRBJ2-5; D may be TRBD1 (6 bases). Deletions cut 5 bases from V and 4 bases from J, with 23 bases between. This CDR3 comprises 17 residues. CDR1 and CDR2 from the germline V gene are MNHNY and SVGAGI (reference sequence). The CDR3 DNA is TGTGCCAGCAGTACCCCCTGGGACACGGCCGACCGAGAGACCCAGTACTTC. This sequence encodes CASSTPWDTADRETQYF.

The rearrangement links TRBV20-1 to TRBJ2-1; tentatively, D is TRBD1 (5 bases). V gave up 3 bases and J gave up 8 bases, with 17 bases separating them. The CDR3 is 14 amino acids. Germline V gene sequence: CDR1 DFQATT, CDR2 SNEGSKA (reference sequence). In DNA, the CDR3 is TGCAGTGCTAGTGTGGGGCGCGCATTGGATGAGCAGTTCTTC. Protein product: CSASVGRALDEQFF.

This chain joins TRBV28 and TRBJ2-3; D possibly matches TRBD1 or TRBD2 (5 bases each). V lost 6 bases and J lost 2, with 15 bases in between. Germline CDR1 is MDHEN and CDR2 is SYDVKM. CDR3 length: 15 residues. The CDR3 sequence: CASRLGDQITDTQYF. The CDR3 nucleotides read TGTGCCAGCAGATTAGGGGACCAGATCACAGATACGCAGTATTTT.

Comments on this clonotype: At one boundary the junction diverges from the germline segment, which might be a read error. The J gene is TRBJ2-1, the V gene TRBV28; 11 nucleotides align to TRBD2. The V gene's germline CDR1 is MDHEN and CDR2 SYDVKM. The CDR3 length is 16 residues. CDR3 amino acids: CASHHIAGGPHNEQSF. CDR3 in DNA: TGTGCCAGCCACCACATAGCGGGAGGGCCCCACAATGAGCAGTCCTTC.

In DNA, the CDR3 is TGTGCCAGCAGCCCGCGACAGGGTGCCACAGATACGCAGTATTTT. Translating it yields CASSPRQGATDTQYF. The gene calls are TRBV11-3 and TRBJ2-3; 7 bases match TRBD1. After removal of 5 bases from V and 2 bases from J, the junction contained 7 bases not matched to a gene. From germline, CDR1 is SGHNT and CDR2 YENEEA. This CDR3 has 15 residues.

This clonotype turned up a few times. The chain combines TRBV30 with TRBJ2-7; tentatively, D is TRBD2 (6 bases). The CDR3 spans 12 residues. Germline lookup yields CDR1 GTSNPN and CDR2 SVGIG (reference sequence). V lost 6 bases and J lost 7, with 16 bases in between. CDR3 amino acids: CACPGREKEQYF. The CDR3, as DNA: TGTGCCTGTCCTGGGCGGGAAAAAGAGCAGTACTTC.

V usage is TRBV6-5 and J usage is TRBJ2-7, with TRBD1 matching over 8 bases. Germline V gives CDR1 MNHEY, CDR2 SVGAGI. The CDR3 consists of 14 residues. V lost 6 bases and J lost 2; bases outside the gene matches: 6. The CDR3 reads CASSRTGLAYEQYF. CDR3 coding DNA: TGTGCCAGCAGCCGGACAGGGCTTGCCTACGAGCAGTACTTC.

A remark on this clonotype: A read error is possible here, since a much larger clone lies one base away. The gene calls are TRBV5-5 and TRBJ2-1, with 9 bases fitting TRBD2. CDR3 length equals 17 residues. V lost 3 bases, J lost 8 bases, and 15 bases stayed unmatched. Germline-derived CDR1 and CDR2 are SGHKS and YYEKEE (reference sequence). CDR3 nucleotide sequence: TGTGCCAGCAGCTGGTTAGCGGGAGTCTTTCGGTCAGATGAGCAGTTCTTC. This sequence encodes CASSWLAGVFRSDEQFF.

V and J are TRBV7-9 and TRBJ1-5; TRBD1 aligns across 12 bases. Germline CDR1 is SEHNR and CDR2 is FQNEAQ (reference sequence). V trimming: 4 bases; J trimming: 7 bases; junction bases outside the gene matches: 8. This CDR3 region has 16 residues. The CDR3 DNA reads TGTGCCAGCAGCTCCCAGGGACAGGGGGCCCGGCAGCCCCAGCATTTT. Translation gives CASSSQGQGARQPQHF.

This clonotype was picked up a small number of times. J is TRBJ2-1 and V is TRBV12-3 or TRBV12-4, with 9 bases identical to TRBD2. The CDR3 consists of 16 residues. With V trimmed by 3 bases and J by 4 bases, 7 bases remained unmatched. In nucleotides, the CDR3 is TGTGCCAGCAGTTTCATGGGCGGGGGGGCTTACAATGAGCAGTTCTTC. This encodes CASSFMGGGAYNEQFF.

Comment on this clonotype: An end of the junction differs from the germline gene, which may be a read error. The J gene is TRBJ2-2, the V gene TRBV5-1, with a weak D call TRBD2 (5 bases). CDR1 is SGHRS and CDR2 is YFSETQ in the germline V gene. CDR3 length: 14 amino acids. CDR3 nucleotides: TGCGCCAGCCAGGATCTGTTTTCCACCGGGGAGCTGCTTTTT. Amino acid sequence: CASQDLFSTGELLF.

This clonotype appeared a few times. The DNA of the CDR3 is TGTGCCACCAGTTCCGGGCGCACAGAGCTTTCTAGATTACCCCTCCACTTT. Its protein is CATSSGRTELSRLPLHF. J is TRBJ1-6 and V is TRBV15; the D is unclear. The CDR3 extends over 17 amino acids. Germline CDR1 and CDR2: LNHNV and YYDKDF (reference sequence). The V gene lost 6 bases and the J gene lost 12 bases, with 27 bases spanning the gap.

This clonotype was seen more than once but under ten times. The junction does not match germline at one end; this may be a read error. V gene TRBV5-1 combines with J gene TRBJ2-7, with 8 bases matching TRBD2. Germline values: CDR1 SGHRS, CDR2 YFSETQ. This CDR3 region has 14 residues. The CDR3 nucleotides are TGCACCAGCAGTCTCACTAGCGGAACCTACGAGCAGTACTTC. This codes for CTSSLTSGTYEQYF.

The chain links TRBV18 to TRBJ2-5; D uncertain. The germline V and J ends were trimmed by 1 base and 1 base, with 7 bases remaining between them. The CDR3 runs 14 residues. Germline CDR1 reads KGHSH; CDR2 reads LQKENI. The CDR3 here is CASSPQLAQETQYF. The CDR3 DNA sequence: TGTGCCAGCTCACCACAGCTGGCCCAAGAGACCCAGTACTTC. Variable domain in full (rest from reference TRBV18 and TRBJ2-5): NAGVMQNPRHLVRRRGQEARLRCSPMKGHSHVYWYRQLPEEGLKFMVYLQKENIIDESGMPKERFSAEFPKEGPSILRIQQVVRGDSAAYFCASSPQLAQETQYFGPGTRLLVL.

This clonotype was counted between two and nine times. V gene TRBV4-1 combines with J gene TRBJ1-3; unclear D gene. The germline V gene has CDR1 MGHRA and CDR2 YSYEKL. V lost 4 bases to trimming and J lost 3 bases, with 7 bases between them. This CDR3 is 13 amino acids long. Here the CDR3 reads CASSPAVGNTIYF. In nucleotides, the CDR3 is TGCGCCAGCAGCCCCGCGGTTGGAAACACCATATATTTT.

This chain connects TRBV6-2 or TRBV6-3 to TRBJ2-3; tentative D call: TRBD2 (6 bases). The CDR3 consists of 16 residues. Germline CDR1 is MNHEY and CDR2 is SVGEGT. The V gene lost 3 bases and the J gene lost 1 base, with 14 bases spanning the gap. CDR3 sequence: CASSYIAEVGTDTQYF. For the CDR3, the DNA is TGTGCCAGCAGTTATATAGCGGAGGTGGGCACAGATACGCAGTATTTT.

Ten or more counts support this clonotype. The chain couples TRBV4-1 to TRBJ2-6; D is unclear. V was pared by 0 bases and J by 4 bases, with 7 bases between. The CDR3 covers 15 residues. Germline CDR1 is MGHRA and CDR2 is YSYEKL. As DNA, the CDR3 is TGCGCCAGCAGCCAAGATCCGGCAGGGGCCAACGTCCTGACTTTC. Translation: CASSQDPAGANVLTF.